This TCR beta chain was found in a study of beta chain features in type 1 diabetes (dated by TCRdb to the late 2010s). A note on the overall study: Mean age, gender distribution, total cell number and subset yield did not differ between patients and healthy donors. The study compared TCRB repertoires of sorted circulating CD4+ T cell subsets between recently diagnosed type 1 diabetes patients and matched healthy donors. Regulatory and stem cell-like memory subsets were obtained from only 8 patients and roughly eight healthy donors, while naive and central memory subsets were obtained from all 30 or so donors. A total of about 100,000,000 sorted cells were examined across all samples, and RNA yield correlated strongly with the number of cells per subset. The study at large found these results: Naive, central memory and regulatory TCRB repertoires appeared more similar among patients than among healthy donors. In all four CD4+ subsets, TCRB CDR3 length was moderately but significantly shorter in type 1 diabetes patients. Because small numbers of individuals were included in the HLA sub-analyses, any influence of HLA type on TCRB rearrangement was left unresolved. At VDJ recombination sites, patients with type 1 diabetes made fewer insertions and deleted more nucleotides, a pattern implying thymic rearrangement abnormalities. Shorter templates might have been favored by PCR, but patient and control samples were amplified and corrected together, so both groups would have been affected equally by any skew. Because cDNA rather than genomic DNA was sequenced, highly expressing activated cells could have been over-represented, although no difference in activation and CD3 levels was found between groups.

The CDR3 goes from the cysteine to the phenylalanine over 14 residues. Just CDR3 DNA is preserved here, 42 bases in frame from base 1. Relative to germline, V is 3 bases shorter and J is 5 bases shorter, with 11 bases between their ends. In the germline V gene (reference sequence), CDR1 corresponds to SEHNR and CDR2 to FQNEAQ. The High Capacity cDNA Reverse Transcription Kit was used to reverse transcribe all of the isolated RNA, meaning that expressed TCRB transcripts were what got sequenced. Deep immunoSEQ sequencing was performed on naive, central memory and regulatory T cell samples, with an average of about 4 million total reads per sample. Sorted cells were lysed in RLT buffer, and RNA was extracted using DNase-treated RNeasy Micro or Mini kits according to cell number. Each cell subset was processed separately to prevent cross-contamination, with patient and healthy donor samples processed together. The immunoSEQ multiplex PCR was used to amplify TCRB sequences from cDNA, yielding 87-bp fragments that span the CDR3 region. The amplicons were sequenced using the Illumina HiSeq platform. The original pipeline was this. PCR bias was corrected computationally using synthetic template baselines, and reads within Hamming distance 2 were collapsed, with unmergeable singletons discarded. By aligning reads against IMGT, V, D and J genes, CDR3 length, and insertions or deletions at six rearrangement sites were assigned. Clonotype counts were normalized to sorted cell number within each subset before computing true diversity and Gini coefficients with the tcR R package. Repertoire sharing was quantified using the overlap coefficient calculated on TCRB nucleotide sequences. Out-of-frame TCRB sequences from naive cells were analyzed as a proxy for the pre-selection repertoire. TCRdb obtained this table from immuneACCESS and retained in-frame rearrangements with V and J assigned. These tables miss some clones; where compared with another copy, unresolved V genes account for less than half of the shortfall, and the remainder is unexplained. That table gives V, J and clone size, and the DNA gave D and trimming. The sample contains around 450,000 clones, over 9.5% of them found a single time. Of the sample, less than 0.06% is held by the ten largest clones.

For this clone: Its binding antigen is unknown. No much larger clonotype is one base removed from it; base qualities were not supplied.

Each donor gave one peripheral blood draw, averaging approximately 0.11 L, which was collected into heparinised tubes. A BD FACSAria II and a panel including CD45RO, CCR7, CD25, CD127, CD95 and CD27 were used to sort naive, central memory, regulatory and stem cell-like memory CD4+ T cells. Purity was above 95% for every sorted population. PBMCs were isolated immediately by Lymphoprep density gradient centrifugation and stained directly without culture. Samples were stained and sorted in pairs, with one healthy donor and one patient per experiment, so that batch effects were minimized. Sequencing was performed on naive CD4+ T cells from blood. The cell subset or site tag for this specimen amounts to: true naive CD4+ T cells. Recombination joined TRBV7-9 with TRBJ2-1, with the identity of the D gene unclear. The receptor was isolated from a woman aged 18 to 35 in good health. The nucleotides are TGTGCCAGCAGCTTGGTCCGGGTGGACAATGAGCAGTTCTTC. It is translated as CASSLVRVDNEQFF.